Detailed here is one T cell receptor (beta chain). Its matching antigen is unknown. This sample is drawn from a study of monozygotic twins with inflammatory bowel disease. General observations from the study: IBD patients carried less diverse TCRbeta repertoires (inverse Simpson) than healthy co-twins.

Each donor supplied more than 2 ml of blood. Reprocessing the 5' RACE reads, TCRdb reports a single entry for every CDR3 protein and omits DNA. The ten top clones account for approximately 5.9%, within a sample of about 300,000 distinct CDR3 sequences. Per the germline V gene, CDR1 is MDHEN and CDR2 is SYDVKM. CDR3 length equals 15 residues. The receptor's source is a human donor with ulcerative colitis or Crohn's disease, or a healthy co-twin of an affected twin (not recorded which). Sequencing was carried out using blood. The chain recombines TRBV28 with TRBJ2-2; there is no DNA to check the TCRdb D call of TRBD1. The CDR3 here is CASSSPGTGGRELFF.